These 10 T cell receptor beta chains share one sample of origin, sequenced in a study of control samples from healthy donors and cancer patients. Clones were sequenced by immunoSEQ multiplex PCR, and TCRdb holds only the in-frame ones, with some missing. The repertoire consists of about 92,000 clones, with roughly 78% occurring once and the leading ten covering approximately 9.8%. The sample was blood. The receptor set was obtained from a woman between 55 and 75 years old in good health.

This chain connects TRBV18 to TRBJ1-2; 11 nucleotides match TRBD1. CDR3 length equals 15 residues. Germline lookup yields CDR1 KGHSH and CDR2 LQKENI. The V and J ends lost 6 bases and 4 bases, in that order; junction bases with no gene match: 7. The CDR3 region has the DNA TGTGCCAGCTCCAACGGACAGGGGGCCCTCTATGGCTACACCTTC. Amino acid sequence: CASSNGQGALYGYTF.

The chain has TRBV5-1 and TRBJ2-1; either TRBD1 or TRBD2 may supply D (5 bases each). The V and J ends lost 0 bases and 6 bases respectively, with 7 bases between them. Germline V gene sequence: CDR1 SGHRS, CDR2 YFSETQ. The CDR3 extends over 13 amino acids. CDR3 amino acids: CASSLAGPNEQFF. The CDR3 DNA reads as TGCGCCAGCAGCTTGGCGGGACCCAATGAGCAGTTCTTC.

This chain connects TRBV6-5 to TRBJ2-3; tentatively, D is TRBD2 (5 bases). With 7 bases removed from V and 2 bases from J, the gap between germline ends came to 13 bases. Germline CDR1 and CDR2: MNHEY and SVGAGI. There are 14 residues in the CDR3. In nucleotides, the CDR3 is TGTGCCAGCACCGGGGTTGGCGCCACAGATACGCAGTATTTT. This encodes CASTGVGATDTQYF.

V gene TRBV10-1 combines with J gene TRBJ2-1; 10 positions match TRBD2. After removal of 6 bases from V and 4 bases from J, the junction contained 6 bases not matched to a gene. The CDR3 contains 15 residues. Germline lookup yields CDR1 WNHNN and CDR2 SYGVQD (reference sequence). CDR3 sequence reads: CASSDTSGKYNEQFF. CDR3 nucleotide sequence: TGCGCCAGCAGCGACACTAGCGGGAAGTACAATGAGCAGTTCTTC.

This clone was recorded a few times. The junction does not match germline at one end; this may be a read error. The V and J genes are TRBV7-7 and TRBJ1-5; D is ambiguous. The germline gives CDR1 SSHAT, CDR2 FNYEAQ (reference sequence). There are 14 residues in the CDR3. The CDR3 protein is CASSPQTENQPQHF. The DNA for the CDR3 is TGTGCTAGCAGCCCCCAAACAGAGAATCAGCCCCAGCATTTT.

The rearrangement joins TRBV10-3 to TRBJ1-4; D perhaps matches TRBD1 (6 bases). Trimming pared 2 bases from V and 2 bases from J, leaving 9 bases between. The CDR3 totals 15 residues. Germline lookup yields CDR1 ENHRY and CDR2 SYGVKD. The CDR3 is CAISEEGGTNEKLFF. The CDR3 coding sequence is TGTGCCATCAGTGAGGAGGGGGGTACTAATGAAAAACTGTTTTTT.

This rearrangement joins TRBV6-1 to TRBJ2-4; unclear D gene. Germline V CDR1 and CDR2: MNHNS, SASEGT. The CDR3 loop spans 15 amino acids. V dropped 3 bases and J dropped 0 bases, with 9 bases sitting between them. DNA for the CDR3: TGTGCCAGCAGTGACGGTTCTAGAGCCAAAAACATTCAGTACTTC. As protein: CASSDGSRAKNIQYF.

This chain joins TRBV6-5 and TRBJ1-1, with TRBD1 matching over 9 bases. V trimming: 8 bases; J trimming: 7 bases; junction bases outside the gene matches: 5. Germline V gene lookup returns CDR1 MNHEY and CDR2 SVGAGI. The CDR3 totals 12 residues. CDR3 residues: CASAWGQGEAFF. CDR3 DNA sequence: TGTGCCAGCGCTTGGGGACAGGGTGAAGCTTTCTTT.

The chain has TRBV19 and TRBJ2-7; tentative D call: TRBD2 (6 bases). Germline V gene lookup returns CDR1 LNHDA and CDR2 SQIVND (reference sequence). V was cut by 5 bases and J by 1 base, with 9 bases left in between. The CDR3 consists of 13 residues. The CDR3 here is CASSLGTSYEQYF. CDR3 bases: TGTGCCAGTAGTCTCGGGACTTCCTACGAGCAGTACTTC.

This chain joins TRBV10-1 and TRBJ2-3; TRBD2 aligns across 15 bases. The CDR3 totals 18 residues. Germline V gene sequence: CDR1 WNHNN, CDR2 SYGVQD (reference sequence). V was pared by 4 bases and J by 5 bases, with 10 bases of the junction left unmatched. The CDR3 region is CASSGVRGLAGGLDTQYF. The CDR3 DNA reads TGCGCCAGCAGTGGAGTTCGGGGACTAGCGGGGGGTCTAGATACGCAGTATTTT.